Below, 2 T cell receptor beta chains from the same sample are listed, as sequenced in a study of blood T cell repertoires in COVID-19 (dated by TCRdb to the early 2020s). Libraries were prepared through the immunoSEQ multiplex PCR assay. Here the immuneACCESS table is served through TCRdb, limited to in-frame sequences with V and J called. Missing clones are a known gap in these copies; in checked studies unresolved V genes cover under half, and the rest lacks a known reason. Within this sample are some 220,000 clones, with about 86% of them counted one time only. The ten largest clones add up to 3% to 3.5% of the sample. The sequencing input was peripheral blood. The source of these receptors is a woman younger than 45 who had recovered from COVID-19.

The chain joins TRBV28 to TRBJ2-7, with 14 bases aligning to TRBD2. The CDR3 length is 18 residues. With 4 bases clipped from V and 1 base from J, the junction kept 9 bases outside the gene matches. Germline V gene sequence: CDR1 MDHEN, CDR2 SYDVKM. Here the CDR3 reads CASSSEYGTSGSSYEQYF. The CDR3 region has the DNA TGTGCCAGCAGTTCAGAGTACGGGACTAGCGGGAGTTCCTACGAGCAGTACTTC.

The sample holds one count of this clone. Germline is not matched at one junction end, which may reflect a read error. V gene TRBV30 combines with J gene TRBJ1-5, with 9 nucleotides matching TRBD1. Per the germline V gene, CDR1 is GTSNPN and CDR2 is SVGIG (reference sequence). This CDR3 spans 13 amino acids. CDR3 sequence reads: CACSGQGNQPQHF. The CDR3, as DNA: TGTGCCTGTAGTGGACAGGGGAATCAGCCCCAGCATTTT.